This TCR beta chain was found in a study of T cell responses to AZD1222 COVID-19 vaccine. Study results and caveats: Among vaccine-associated CD4 TCRs, coverage spanned spike, with dominance at 160-218 and 743-854. Donors were chiefly white British, with a greater number of females, and clonal diversity was perhaps underestimated.

The V and J ends lost 3 bases and 4 bases, in that order; junction bases with no gene match: 2. The CDR3 is made up of 14 amino acids. Germline V CDR1 and CDR2: SNHLY, FYNNEI. The method was immunoSEQ multiplex PCR; TCRdb's version includes in-frame clones alone and lacks a portion of them. This sample has about 110,000 clones; around nine tenths occur once, and the top ten carry around 5%. Of note for this clone: Its antigen is not known.

The chain recombines TRBV2 with TRBJ1-4; 7 bases match TRBD1. This receptor was taken from an adult who received the AZD1222 COVID-19 vaccine. This specimen was peripheral blood, taken 28 days after the second AZD1222 dose. The CDR3 loop reads CASSEGTVNEKLFF. CDR3 coding DNA: TGTGCCAGCAGTGAGGGGACAGTTAATGAAAAACTGTTTTTT.